This TCR beta chain is drawn from a study of T and B cells in COVID-19 patients. As for the study in general: In the active-infection cohort, about 90% of the roughly 20 patients had comorbidities linked to unfavorable COVID-19 outcome.

Study-wide points: Clonality of TRB repertoires was high in active COVID-19; recovery brought above-healthy diversity and richness.

TRB rearrangements were amplified by multiplex PCR with BIOMED2 TRB-A/B primers. MiXCR, applied by TCRdb to the multiplex PCR reads, yields one record per CDR3 protein. The profile shows about 18,000 distinct CDR3 sequences, 35% to 40% of them singletons. Each TRB amplification used about 250-550 ng of genomic DNA from blood. The table lists this clonotype with a few counts. Its antigen remains unknown. Germline loops: CDR1 MRHNA, CDR2 SNTAGT. Trimming removed 4 bases from V and 1 base from J, with 14 bases in between. The CDR3 is 16 amino acids. This TCR was sampled from a human donor with active COVID-19. Material for sequencing was blood. V gene TRBV6-4 combines with J gene TRBJ2-1, with D possibly TRBD1 on 5 matching bases. The CDR3 region is CASSAYSGASYNEQFF. CDR3 sequence (DNA): TGTGCCAGCAGTGCATACAGTGGGGCGTCCTACAATGAGCAGTTCTTC.